The 7 T cell receptor beta chains in this list originate from one sample, sequenced in a study of blood T cell repertoires in COVID-19. Clones were read by immunoSEQ multiplex PCR, and TCRdb kept only the in-frame ones, dropping some. The sample lists 260,000 or so clones; approximately 86% were seen once. Sequenced material: PBMCs or T cells enriched from blood (not recorded which). The source is a woman aged 25-40 years with acute COVID-19.

This rearrangement joins TRBV7-9 to TRBJ1-2, with TRBD1 identical over 7 bases. The CDR3 covers 13 residues. J lost 5 bases, V lost 5 bases, and 5 bases had no gene match. Germline CDR1 is SEHNR and CDR2 is FQNEAQ (reference sequence). The CDR3 sequence is CASSDGQVYGYTF. The CDR3 coding sequence is TGTGCCAGCAGCGACGGACAGGTTTATGGCTACACCTTC.

The chain uses TRBV30 and TRBJ1-5; D is perhaps TRBD1 (6 bases). There are 14 residues in the CDR3. V lost 0 bases, J lost 3 bases, and 9 bases lay in between. Germline CDR1 is GTSNPN and CDR2 is SVGIG (reference sequence). CDR3 bases: TGTGCCTGGAGTGTGTCAGGGGACAATCAGCCCCAGCATTTT. Amino acids: CAWSVSGDNQPQHF.

The gene calls are TRBV7-2 and TRBJ2-3, with a tentative D call TRBD2 (7 bases). This CDR3 contains 16 residues. CDR1 SGHTA and CDR2 FQGNSA come from the germline V gene. Trimming left V 5 bases short and J 6 bases short, with 21 bases between. DNA of the CDR3: TGTGCCAGCAGCCCTAACGGGGAGGGGGAGGTTGATACGCAGTATTTT. Translated: CASSPNGEGEVDTQYF. Full variable domain (missing parts from reference TRBV7-2 and TRBJ2-3): GAGVSQSPSNKVTEKGKDVELRCDPISGHTALYWYRQSLGQGLEFLIYFQGNSAPDKSGLPSDRFSAERTGGSVSTLTIQRTQQEDSAVYLCASSPNGEGEVDTQYFGPGTRLTVL.

The chain combines TRBV6-1 with TRBJ1-2; D remains ambiguous. The germline CDR1 and CDR2 sequences are MNHNS and SASEGT. V shed 6 bases and J shed 2 bases, with 16 bases lying between them. This CDR3 is built from 15 residues. The CDR3 here is CASRPPAGGNYGYTF. For the CDR3, the DNA is TGTGCCAGCAGGCCCCCCGCGGGCGGGAACTATGGCTACACCTTC.

The chain recombines TRBV19 with TRBJ1-6; perhaps TRBD1 as D (6 bases). V was pared by 4 bases and J by 10 bases, with 14 bases between. The CDR3 extends over 14 amino acids. Looked up from germline, CDR1 is LNHDA and CDR2 is SQIVND (reference sequence). CDR3 in amino acids: CASSNVQGGSPLHF. The CDR3 DNA is TGTGCCAGTAGTAACGTACAGGGTGGATCACCCCTCCACTTT. The entire variable domain, with the rest obtained from reference TRBV19 and TRBJ1-6, is as follows: DGGITQSPKYLFRKEGQNVTLSCEQNLNHDAMYWYRQDPGQGLRLIYYSQIVNDFQKGDIAEGYSVSREKKESFPLTVTSAQKNPTAFYLCASSNVQGGSPLHFGNGTRLTVT.

This chain uses TRBV10-3 with TRBJ1-2, with 7 bases matching TRBD1. V was clipped by 8 bases and J by 8 bases; unmatched bases: 8. The CDR3 sequence is 12 residues long. Germline loops: CDR1 ENHRY, CDR2 SYGVKD. CDR3 loop: CAIGTGAEGYTF. Written as DNA, the CDR3 is TGTGCCATCGGTACAGGGGCGGAGGGCTACACCTTC.

V is TRBV19 and J is TRBJ1-2; no definite D call. CDR3 length equals 13 residues. Trimming pared 0 bases from V and 7 bases from J, leaving 9 bases between. Germline lookup yields CDR1 LNHDA and CDR2 SQIVND (reference sequence). The CDR3 here is CASSIERSAGYTF. The CDR3 DNA reads TGTGCCAGTAGTATAGAACGGAGCGCTGGCTACACCTTC.